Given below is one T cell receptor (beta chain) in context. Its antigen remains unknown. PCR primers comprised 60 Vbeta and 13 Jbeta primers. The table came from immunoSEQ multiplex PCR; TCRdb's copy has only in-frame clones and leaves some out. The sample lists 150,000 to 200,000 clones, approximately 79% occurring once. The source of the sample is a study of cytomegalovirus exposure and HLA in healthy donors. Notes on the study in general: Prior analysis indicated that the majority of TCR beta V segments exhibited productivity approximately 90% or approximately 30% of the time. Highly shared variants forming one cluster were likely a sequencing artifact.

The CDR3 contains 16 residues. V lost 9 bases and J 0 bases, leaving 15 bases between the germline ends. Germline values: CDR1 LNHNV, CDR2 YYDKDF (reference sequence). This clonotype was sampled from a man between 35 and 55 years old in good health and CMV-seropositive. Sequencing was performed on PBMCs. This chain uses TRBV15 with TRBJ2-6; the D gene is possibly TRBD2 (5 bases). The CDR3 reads CATSRPGSSGANVLTF. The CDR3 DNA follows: TGTGCCACTTCACGGCCGGGAAGCTCTGGGGCCAACGTCCTGACTTTC. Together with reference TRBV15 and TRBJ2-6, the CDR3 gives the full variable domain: DAMVIQNPRYQVTQFGKPVTLSCSQTLNHNVMYWYQQKSSQAPKLLFHYYDKDFNNEADTPDNFQSRRPNTSFCFLDIRSPGLGDTAMYLCATSRPGSSGANVLTFGAGSRLTVL.